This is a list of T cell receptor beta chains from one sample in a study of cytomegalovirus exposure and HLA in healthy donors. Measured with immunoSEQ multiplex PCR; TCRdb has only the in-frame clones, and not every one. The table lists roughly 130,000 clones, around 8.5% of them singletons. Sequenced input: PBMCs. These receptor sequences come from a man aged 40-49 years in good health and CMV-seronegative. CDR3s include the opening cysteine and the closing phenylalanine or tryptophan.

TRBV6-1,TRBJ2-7,CASCPGQGISYEQYF
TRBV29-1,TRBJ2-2,CSVGGEGYTGELFF
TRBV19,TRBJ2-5,CASSRGQVQETQYF
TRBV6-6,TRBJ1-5,CATLRGNQPQHF
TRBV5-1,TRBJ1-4,CASSLAGDGTNEKLFF
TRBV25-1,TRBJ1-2,CASRTASGYTF
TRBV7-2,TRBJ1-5,CASSLGLIPASNQPQNF
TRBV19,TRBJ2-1,CASEIAGGINEQFF
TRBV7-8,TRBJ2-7,CASSPVRTTSYEQYF
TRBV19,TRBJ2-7,CASRGTGLFDEQYF
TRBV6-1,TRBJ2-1,CASSEEVHRGFSYNEQFF
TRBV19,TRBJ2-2,CASRPQGGTGELFF
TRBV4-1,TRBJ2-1,CASSQDLAGGYNEQFF
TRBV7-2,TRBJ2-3,CASSYALADTQYF